These T cell receptor beta chains were read from a single sample in a study of cytomegalovirus exposure and HLA in healthy donors. This table comes from immunoSEQ multiplex PCR, and its TCRdb copy is limited to in-frame clones, with some not included. Among about 200,000 clones listed, roughly 80% were seen once. The sample comprised PBMCs. The receptors come from a woman in her twenties or thirties in good health and CMV-seropositive. CDR3s include the opening cysteine and the closing phenylalanine or tryptophan. D genes are given only for firm matches. The size entry is marked missing in some rows and otherwise reads once, few, many or a size class.

j_call | d_call | clone_size | v_call | cdr3_nt | cdr3_aa
TRBJ2-1 | . | . | TRBV7-2 | TGTGCCAGCAGCTTAAGTGCGAGCTCCTACAATGAGCAGTTCTTC | CASSLSASSYNEQFF
TRBJ2-7 | . | . | TRBV18 | TGTGCCAGCTCACCAGGAGGGACCTCCTACGAGCAGTACTTC | CASSPGGTSYEQYF
TRBJ1-5 | . | . | TRBV27 | TGTGCCAGCAGTTTATCGTACAGACAAACCCAGCATTTT | CASSLSYRQTQHF
TRBJ1-5 | TRBD1 | . | TRBV19 | TGTGCCAGTAGTATAGGGCGCCCGACAGGGCGCAATCAGCCCCAGCATTTT | CASSIGRPTGRNQPQHF
TRBJ2-3 | . | . | TRBV4-3 | TGCGCCAGCAGCCAAGATCACGGCGGGGGCGGGACAGATACGCAGTATTTT | CASSQDHGGGGTDTQYF
TRBJ2-5 | . | . | TRBV18 | TGTGCCAGCTCACCACCGGCACAGGATCGGACCCAGTACTTC | CASSPPAQDRTQYF
TRBJ2-3 | . | . | TRBV21-1 | TGTGCCAGCAGCCTCTATCGACAGTTCACAGATACGCAGTATTTT | CASSLYRQFTDTQYF
TRBJ1-3 | . | few | TRBV28 | TGTGCCAGCAGCCTCAGGACACTTGGAAACACCATATATTTT | CASSLRTLGNTIYF
TRBJ1-4 | . | . | TRBV6-1 | TGTGCCAGCAGTGAAACAGGGAAGAAGCGAAATGAAAAACTGTTTTTT | CASSETGKKRNEKLFF
TRBJ2-5 | . | . | TRBV2 | TGTGCCAGCAGTGAGTCGCGCGGGCCGCCGTTCACACAAGAGACCCAGTACTTC | CASSESRGPPFTQETQYF
TRBJ2-3 | TRBD2 | . | TRBV9 | TGTGCCAGCAGCGTAGATCCTAGCGGGGGGGCCATAGATACGCAGTATTTT | CASSVDPSGGAIDTQYF
TRBJ1-2 | TRBD1 | . | TRBV18 | TGTGCCAGCTCACCGGACAGGGGAGGCTATGGCTACACCTTC | CASSPDRGGYGYTF
TRBJ1-1 | . | . | TRBV5-8 | TGTGCCAGCAGCTTGATACAGACGAACACTGAAGCTTTCTTT | CASSLIQTNTEAFF
TRBJ2-1 | TRBD1 | few | TRBV11-2 | TGTGCCAGCAGCTTAAGAGGGGGCACTGAGCAGTTCTTC | CASSLRGGTEQFF
TRBJ2-7 | TRBD2 | . | TRBV29-1 | TGCAGCGTAGAGACTAGCGGGGGAAGCTCCTACGAGCAGTACTTC | CSVETSGGSSYEQYF
TRBJ1-1 | . | . | TRBV19 | TGTGCCAGTAGTATAATAAACAGGGACACTGAAGCTTTCTTT | CASSIINRDTEAFF
TRBJ2-1 | TRBD2 | . | TRBV7-2 | TGTGCCAGCAGCGTAGCGGGGGCCACACTGAACTACAATGAGCAGTTCTTC | CASSVAGATLNYNEQFF
TRBJ1-4 | TRBD1 | . | TRBV4-2 | TGTGCCAGCAGCCCCGGGACAGGAGTCGAAAAACTGTTTTTT | CASSPGTGVEKLFF
TRBJ2-1 | . | . | TRBV29-1 | TGCAGCGTTGGAGGGTTGCCCGCCAACTCCTACAATGAGCAGTTCTTC | CSVGGLPANSYNEQFF
TRBJ2-3 | . | . | TRBV5-1 | TGCGCCAGCAAGAGCTCCGGGTCTAGCACAGATACGCAGTATTTT | CASKSSGSSTDTQYF
TRBJ1-1 | . | . | TRBV5-6 | TGTGCCAGCAGCTTGCGGGGGAACACTGAAGCTTTCTTT | CASSLRGNTEAFF
TRBJ1-4 | TRBD1 | . | TRBV2 | TGTGCCAGCTCGACAGGGTCCATAACATTTTTT | CASSTGSITFF
TRBJ1-4 | TRBD1 | . | TRBV5-1 | TGCGCCAGCAGCTTGGATTCCGGGACAGGAAAACTGTTTTTT | CASSLDSGTGKLFF
TRBJ2-7 | TRBD1 | . | TRBV7-9 | TGTTCCAGCAGCTCCCCCGGGACAGCGCCCTACGAGCAGTACTTC | CSSSSPGTAPYEQYF
TRBJ2-7 | TRBD1 | . | TRBV10-1 | TGCGCCAGCAGACCGGGACAGGGGTCATACCCGCAGTACTTC | CASRPGQGSYPQYF
TRBJ1-2 | . | . | TRBV27 | TGTGCCAGCAGATTGGGTACAGGGTCGGGGAACTATGGCTACACCTTC | CASRLGTGSGNYGYTF
TRBJ2-7 | . | . | TRBV4-2 | TGTGCCAGCAGCCAAGAGAGGGCAGCAGGTCCCTACGAGCAGTACTTC | CASSQERAAGPYEQYF
TRBJ2-6 | . | . | TRBV30 | TGTGCCTGGAGTCCACCGGTCTCTGGGGCCAACGTCCTGACTTTC | CAWSPPVSGANVLTF
TRBJ1-4 | TRBD1 | . | TRBV7-2 | TGTGCCAGCAGCTTCCAGACAGGGGACGAAAAACTGTTTTTT | CASSFQTGDEKLFF
TRBJ1-2 | . | once | TRBV4-3 | TGCGCCAGCAGCCAAGAGATCTCAGGGAGGTATGGCTACACCTTC | CASSQEISGRYGYTF
TRBJ2-1 | TRBD2 | few | TRBV11-3 | TGTGCCAGCAGCTTAGCGGGAGGTCTCTACAATGAGCAGTTCTTC | CASSLAGGLYNEQFF
TRBJ2-7 | TRBD1 | . | TRBV30 | TGTGCCTGGAGTGTACGTGGGACAGGCTCCTACGAGCAGTACTTC | CAWSVRGTGSYEQYF
TRBJ2-7 | . | . | TRBV29-1 | TGCAGCGCAGCGGTACAGAGTTACGAGCAGTACTTC | CSAAVQSYEQYF
TRBJ2-3 | . | . | TRBV5-1 | TGCGCCAGCAGCCCAAACAGGAGAAACACAGATACGCAGTATTTT | CASSPNRRNTDTQYF
TRBJ2-1 | TRBD2 | . | TRBV7-6 | TGTGCCAGCAGACCAACTAGCGGCCCCTACAATGAGCAGTTCTTC | CASRPTSGPYNEQFF
TRBJ1-5 | . | . | TRBV18 | TGTGCCAGCTCCGTGGCAGTCAATCAGCCCCAGCATTTT | CASSVAVNQPQHF
TRBJ1-6 | TRBD1 | . | TRBV7-6 | TGTGCCAGCAGCTTAGGAGACAGGGGTGATTCACCCCTCCACTTT | CASSLGDRGDSPLHF
TRBJ1-4 | . | . | TRBV5-1 | TGCGCCAGCAGCCCGAGCGTCGTCACAACTAATGAAAAACTGTTTTTT | CASSPSVVTTNEKLFF
TRBJ1-2 | TRBD1 | few | TRBV27 | TGTGCCAGCAGTTTTAAGGGGGCGGTGAATGGCTACACCTTC | CASSFKGAVNGYTF
TRBJ1-1 | . | . | TRBV19 | TGTGCCAGTAGACTCAGGGAAAGGAACACTGAAGCTTTCTTT | CASRLRERNTEAFF
TRBJ1-3 | . | . | TRBV30 | TGTGCCTGGAGTCCCCACGCGAACACCATATATTTT | CAWSPHANTIYF
TRBJ2-7 | TRBD1 | . | TRBV7-9 | TGTGCCAGCAGCTCCGGACAGGGAGGATCTCTTCCCTACGAGCAGTACTTC | CASSSGQGGSLPYEQYF
TRBJ2-7 | . | . | TRBV9 | TGTGCCAGGCTACTATGGATGGAATCCTACGAGCAGTACTTC | CARLLWMESYEQYF
TRBJ2-7 | . | . | TRBV19 | TGTGCCAGTAGTCCGAGCACAGGGGGGGACGAGCAGTACTTC | CASSPSTGGDEQYF
TRBJ2-7 | . | . | TRBV6-6 | TGTGCCAGCAAACTCCGTTCCGGGACACAAGCCTACGAGCAGTACTTC | CASKLRSGTQAYEQYF
TRBJ1-1 | TRBD1 | . | TRBV27 | TGTGCCAGCAGGATGTTGGGACAGGAGAAAGATGAAGCTTTCTTT | CASRMLGQEKDEAFF
TRBJ2-3 | . | . | TRBV9 | TGTGCCAGCAGCCCGCAAATAGCAGATACGCAGTATTTT | CASSPQIADTQYF
TRBJ2-4 | TRBD1 | . | TRBV7-9 | TGTGCCAGCAGCTCAGGGACAGGTAAAAACATTCAGTACTTC | CASSSGTGKNIQYF
TRBJ1-4 | TRBD1 | . | TRBV11-2 | TGTGCCAGCAGCTTAGGGACTACAGGGGGCCCTAATGAAAAACTGTTTTTT | CASSLGTTGGPNEKLFF
TRBJ1-1 | . | . | TRBV29-1 | TGCAGCGTTCCCGCCCGGTGGACACTCGGAAAGTTGAACACTGAAGCTTTCTTT | CSVPARWTLGKLNTEAFF
TRBJ2-7 | . | . | TRBV30 | TGTGCCTGGAGTATCGGTTTAGCCGACTACGAGCAGTACTTC | CAWSIGLADYEQYF
TRBJ1-6 | . | . | TRBV1 | TGCACCAGCAGCCAAGACTGTAAGGGACAGCCGCCTCTACCCCTCCACTTT | CTSSQDCKGQPPLPLHF
TRBJ1-2 | . | . | TRBV4-3 | TGCGCCAGCAGCCAAAACAGGGAGACAACCTATGGCTACACCTTC | CASSQNRETTYGYTF
TRBJ1-4 | . | . | TRBV7-8 | TGTGCCAGCAGCTCCCGGGGGGAGTGGTTTAGGGCTGCAACTAATGAAAAACTGTTTTTT | CASSSRGEWFRAATNEKLFF
TRBJ1-6 | . | . | TRBV4-1 | TGCGCCAGCAGCCAAGAGGTTCTTGGGCTTCGTTCTTATAATTCACCCCTCCACTTT | CASSQEVLGLRSYNSPLHF
TRBJ1-3 | . | . | TRBV5-1 | TGCGCCAGCAGCTTGGCCGAGGGAAACACCATATATTTT | CASSLAEGNTIYF
TRBJ2-3 | TRBD1 | . | TRBV6-6 | TGTGCCAGCAGCCACAAACAGGGGGCGAACACAGATACGCAGTATTTT | CASSHKQGANTDTQYF
TRBJ1-6 | TRBD1 | . | TRBV29-1 | TGCAGCATTCGGACAGGGGATAATTCATCCCTCCACTTT | CSIRTGDNSSLHF
TRBJ1-2 | TRBD1 | few | TRBV12-5 | TGTGCTAGTGGTCCAGGACCGGGACAGGGGAATGGCTACACCTTC | CASGPGPGQGNGYTF
TRBJ1-2 | . | once | TRBV18 | TGTGCCAGCTCACCACCGGAGCGTAACTATGGCTACACCTTC | CASSPPERNYGYTF